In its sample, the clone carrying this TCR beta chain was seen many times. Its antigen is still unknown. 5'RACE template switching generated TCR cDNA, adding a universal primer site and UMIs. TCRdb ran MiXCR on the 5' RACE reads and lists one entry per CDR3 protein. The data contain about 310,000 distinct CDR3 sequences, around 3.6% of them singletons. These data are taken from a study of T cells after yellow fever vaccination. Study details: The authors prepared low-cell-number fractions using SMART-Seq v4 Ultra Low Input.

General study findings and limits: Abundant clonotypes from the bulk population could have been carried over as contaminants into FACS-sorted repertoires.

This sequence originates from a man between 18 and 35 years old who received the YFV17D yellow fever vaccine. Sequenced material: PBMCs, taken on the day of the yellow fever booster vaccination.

The CDR3 bases are TGTGCCAGCTCACCACCGAGTGCAGAACTCTATGGCTACACCTTC. Protein sequence: CASSPPSAELYGYTF. The chain couples TRBV18 to TRBJ1-2; D is unresolved. This CDR3 comprises 15 residues. Germline values: CDR1 KGHSH, CDR2 LQKENI. Trimming removed 0 bases at V and 4 bases at J, with 12 bases between.